Listed here is a single T cell receptor (beta chain). These data are taken from a study of shared clonotypes between healthy human individuals. The length of the CDR3 is 14 residues. Germline V gene lookup returns CDR1 MNHNS and CDR2 SASEGT. V gave up 1 base and J gave up 3 bases, with 9 bases separating them. The repertoire was sequenced with immunoSEQ multiplex PCR; TCRdb's copy has only in-frame clones and lacks some. The sample includes 2 million to 2.5 million clones, 85% to 95% seen only once; the top ten take around 0.35%. The gene calls are TRBV6-1 and TRBJ1-1; D might be TRBD1 (6 bases). The sample consisted of naive CD4+ T cells from PBMCs. Described subset: CD45RA+ positively selected. This TCR came from a young man in good health. Some clones in this sample may be carry-over from other donors' samples. For the CDR3, the DNA is TGTGCCAGCAGTGAAGTCACAGGGTACACTGAAGCTTTCTTT. It yields the protein CASSEVTGYTEAFF.